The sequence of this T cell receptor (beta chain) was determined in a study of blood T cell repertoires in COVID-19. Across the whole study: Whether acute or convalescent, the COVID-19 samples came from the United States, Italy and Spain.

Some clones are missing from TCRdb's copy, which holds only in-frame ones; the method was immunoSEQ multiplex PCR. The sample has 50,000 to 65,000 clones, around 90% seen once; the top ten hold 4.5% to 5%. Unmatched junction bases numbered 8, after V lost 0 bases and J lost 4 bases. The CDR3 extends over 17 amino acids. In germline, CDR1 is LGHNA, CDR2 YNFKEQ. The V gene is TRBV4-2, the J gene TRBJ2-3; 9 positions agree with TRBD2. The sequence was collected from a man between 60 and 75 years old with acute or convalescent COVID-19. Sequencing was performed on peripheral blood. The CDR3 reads CASSQDGVAGVADTQYF. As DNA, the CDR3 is TGTGCCAGCAGCCAAGACGGGGTAGCGGGAGTTGCAGATACGCAGTATTTT.